This is a list of T cell receptor beta chains from one sample in a study of blood T cell repertoires in COVID-19. Assay: immunoSEQ multiplex PCR; the TCRdb copy retains only in-frame clones and omits some. The sample gives around 200,000 clones, over 75% of which show up once; roughly 12% is in the top ten. The sequencing sample was made of peripheral blood. The receptors were sampled from a man aged 50-60 years who had recovered from COVID-19. The CDR3 runs from the conserved cysteine through the conserved F or W. The order of the fields is clone size, D gene, CDR3 length, V gene, J gene, CDR3 DNA, CDR3 protein. A D gene is named only where the DNA matches it firmly. Rows give clone size only sometimes, using once, few, many, or a class for an expanded clone.

clone_size: few
d_call: -
cdr3_length: 16
v_call: TRBV19
j_call: TRBJ1-3
cdr3_nt: TGTGCCAGTAGTATATTGGCGGAGGTCTCTGGAAACACCATATATTTT
cdr3_aa: CASSILAEVSGNTIYF

clone_size: -
d_call: TRBD1
cdr3_length: 16
v_call: TRBV28
j_call: TRBJ1-5
cdr3_nt: TGTGCCAGCAGTTTGGAGAGACAGGGAATGGGTCAGCCCCAGCATTTT
cdr3_aa: CASSLERQGMGQPQHF

clone_size: few
d_call: -
cdr3_length: 13
v_call: TRBV7-2
j_call: TRBJ2-1
cdr3_nt: TGTGCCAGCAGCTTCTCCGAAGCGGGTGAGCAGTTCTTC
cdr3_aa: CASSFSEAGEQFF

clone_size: -
d_call: -
cdr3_length: 14
v_call: TRBV19
j_call: TRBJ2-5
cdr3_nt: TGTGCCAGTAGTAAAACAGGGTTAGGAGAGACCCAGTACTTC
cdr3_aa: CASSKTGLGETQYF

clone_size: -
d_call: -
cdr3_length: 17
v_call: TRBV23-1
j_call: TRBJ2-1
cdr3_nt: TGCGCCAGCATAAGTCCGGTGGGACAAAGCTCCTACAATGAGCAGTTCTTC
cdr3_aa: CASISPVGQSSYNEQFF

clone_size: many
d_call: -
cdr3_length: 15
v_call: TRBV19
j_call: TRBJ2-1
cdr3_nt: TGTGCCAGTAGTAGATCAGGGCTCATGAACAATGAGCAGTTCTTC
cdr3_aa: CASSRSGLMNNEQFF

clone_size: once
d_call: -
cdr3_length: 13
v_call: TRBV6-5
j_call: TRBJ2-5
cdr3_nt: TGTGCCAGCACAAGGGAGTCTAGGGAGACCCAGTACTTC
cdr3_aa: CASTRESRETQYF

clone_size: -
d_call: -
cdr3_length: 15
v_call: TRBV11-2
j_call: TRBJ1-4
cdr3_nt: TGTGCCAGCAGCTTAGAGGCAGGGGTATTTGAAAAACTGTTTTTT
cdr3_aa: CASSLEAGVFEKLFF

clone_size: -
d_call: -
cdr3_length: 14
v_call: TRBV21-1
j_call: TRBJ2-4
cdr3_nt: TGTGCCAGCAGCACTAAAATAGCCAAAAACATTCAGTACTTC
cdr3_aa: CASSTKIAKNIQYF

clone_size: -
d_call: TRBD2
cdr3_length: 15
v_call: TRBV11-2
j_call: TRBJ2-1
cdr3_nt: TGTGCCAGCAGCTTGGCTAGCGGGAGTTTCAATGAGCAGTTCTTC
cdr3_aa: CASSLASGSFNEQFF

clone_size: -
d_call: -
cdr3_length: 15
v_call: TRBV4-1
j_call: TRBJ1-4
cdr3_nt: TGCGCCAGCAGCCAAGAAAGGAGATATAATGAAAAACTGTTTTTT
cdr3_aa: CASSQERRYNEKLFF

clone_size: -
d_call: -
cdr3_length: 13
v_call: TRBV30
j_call: TRBJ1-1
cdr3_nt: TGTGCCTGGAGGGCCGGGGGGAACACTGAAGCTTTCTTT
cdr3_aa: CAWRAGGNTEAFF

clone_size: -
d_call: -
cdr3_length: 16
v_call: TRBV11-2
j_call: TRBJ2-3
cdr3_nt: TGTGCCAGCAGCTTCGGGTGGGGCTCAGACACAGATACGCAGTATTTT
cdr3_aa: CASSFGWGSDTDTQYF

clone_size: -
d_call: TRBD1
cdr3_length: 16
v_call: TRBV19
j_call: TRBJ2-1
cdr3_nt: TGTGCCAGTAGTCCCCGGGACAGTTTAGCGTGGAGAGAGCAGTTCTTC
cdr3_aa: CASSPRDSLAWREQFF

clone_size: -
d_call: TRBD2
cdr3_length: 15
v_call: TRBV18
j_call: TRBJ2-7
cdr3_nt: TGTGCCAGCTCACGGGGACTAGCGGAGAATTACGAGCAGTACTTC
cdr3_aa: CASSRGLAENYEQYF

clone_size: many
d_call: TRBD1
cdr3_length: 14
v_call: TRBV10-3
j_call: TRBJ2-2
cdr3_nt: TGTGCCATACGACAGGGAAGGGAGTCCGGGGAGCTGTTTTTT
cdr3_aa: CAIRQGRESGELFF

clone_size: -
d_call: TRBD1
cdr3_length: 18
v_call: TRBV24-1
j_call: TRBJ1-2
cdr3_nt: TGTGCCACCAGTGACTCCGGGACAGTTATCTCGTCGAGCTATGGCTACACCTTC
cdr3_aa: CATSDSGTVISSSYGYTF

clone_size: -
d_call: TRBD2
cdr3_length: 15
v_call: TRBV9
j_call: TRBJ2-7
cdr3_nt: TGTGCCAGCAGCTTGGGACTAGCGGGATCCTACGAGCAGTACTTC
cdr3_aa: CASSLGLAGSYEQYF